This is a list of T cell receptor beta chains from one sample in a study of immune evolution from preneoplasia to lung adenocarcinoma. Only in-frame clones appear in the TCRdb table, and some are missing; sequencing was by immunoSEQ multiplex PCR. The sample holds 7,500 to 9,500 clones; 70% to 85% are singletons and the top ten take 9% to 9.5%. Sequencing was performed on FFPE minimally invasive lung adenocarcinoma tissue. These receptors all stem from a donor at least 70 years old with lung adenocarcinoma. The CDR3 runs from the conserved cysteine through the conserved F or W. A D gene is named only where the DNA matches it firmly.

V: TRBV9; D: .; J: TRBJ2-5; CDR3: CASSLRAGQGTQYF
V: TRBV6-1; D: .; J: TRBJ2-3; CDR3: CASSPRRNAPDTQYF
V: TRBV7-9; D: .; J: TRBJ2-7; CDR3: CASSSQDSYEQYF
V: TRBV9; D: .; J: TRBJ2-1; CDR3: CASSVAVSSYNEQFF
V: TRBV5-1; D: .; J: TRBJ2-5; CDR3: CASSGSGQETQYF
V: TRBV7-8; D: .; J: TRBJ2-4; CDR3: CASSLDGDGAKNIQYF
V: TRBV6-1; D: .; J: TRBJ1-5; CDR3: CASSIDRFRNQPQHF
V: TRBV5-1; D: .; J: TRBJ1-1; CDR3: CASSSGLNTEAFF
V: TRBV13; D: .; J: TRBJ1-2; CDR3: CASSFTLAGVNYGYTF
V: TRBV30; D: TRBD2; J: TRBJ2-3; CDR3: CASSLSGRSIDTQYF
V: TRBV7-9; D: .; J: TRBJ2-1; CDR3: CASSLLAREQFF
V: TRBV5-1; D: .; J: TRBJ2-1; CDR3: CASILGSSSHNEQFF
V: TRBV7-9; D: .; J: TRBJ1-5; CDR3: CASSFRHRYQPQHF
V: TRBV27; D: .; J: TRBJ2-7; CDR3: CASSLLPLIPSEQYF
V: TRBV4-2; D: .; J: TRBJ2-3; CDR3: CASSQDSVTDTQYF
V: TRBV10-3; D: .; J: TRBJ2-2; CDR3: CAISENHPTGELFF
V: TRBV5-5; D: .; J: TRBJ2-7; CDR3: CASSSYQGIGEQYF
V: TRBV29-1; D: TRBD2; J: TRBJ2-1; CDR3: CSVEEREASYNEQFF
V: TRBV6-5; D: .; J: TRBJ1-5; CDR3: CASGRTQGQPQHF
V: TRBV29-1; D: .; J: TRBJ2-3; CDR3: CSVELVSDTQYF
V: TRBV30; D: .; J: TRBJ1-1; CDR3: CAWRGSEAFF
V: TRBV14; D: .; J: TRBJ2-5; CDR3: CASSHLLGGASLETQYF
V: TRBV25-1; D: .; J: TRBJ2-5; CDR3: CASQPRLAGETQYF
V: TRBV10-3; D: .; J: TRBJ2-1; CDR3: CAISESGESSYNEQFF
V: TRBV27; D: .; J: TRBJ1-2; CDR3: CASSLGARGYGYTF
V: TRBV30; D: TRBD1; J: TRBJ1-2; CDR3: CACETDRGRDGYTF
V: TRBV9; D: .; J: TRBJ1-5; CDR3: CASSVWDNQPQHF
V: TRBV27; D: .; J: TRBJ2-5; CDR3: CASSLGGAVQETQYF
V: TRBV11-2; D: TRBD2; J: TRBJ2-5; CDR3: CASSPKLAGGGGETQYF
V: TRBV19; D: TRBD1; J: TRBJ2-1; CDR3: CASKGAGSYNEQFF
V: TRBV4-2; D: TRBD2; J: TRBJ2-3; CDR3: CASSRRLATDTQYF
V: TRBV30; D: .; J: TRBJ1-1; CDR3: CAWSLLVEAFF
V: TRBV27; D: .; J: TRBJ2-1; CDR3: CASSLSWGFEQFF
V: TRBV6-6; D: TRBD2; J: TRBJ2-1; CDR3: CASRLLAGVVHEQFF
V: TRBV5-6; D: .; J: TRBJ2-2; CDR3: CASNTGRMNTGELFF
V: TRBV29-1; D: .; J: TRBJ1-2; CDR3: CSVEDGGGAYGYTF
V: TRBV28; D: .; J: TRBJ2-1; CDR3: CASSFLRGLSYNEQFF
V: TRBV28; D: .; J: TRBJ1-5; CDR3: CASSRQLRHQPQHF
V: TRBV28; D: TRBD2; J: TRBJ2-4; CDR3: CASTLAGAKKNIQYF
V: TRBV27; D: TRBD1; J: TRBJ2-7; CDR3: CASSSPGQPPHEQYF
V: TRBV9; D: .; J: TRBJ2-5; CDR3: CASSVSWGPQETQYF
V: TRBV29-1; D: TRBD2; J: TRBJ2-1; CDR3: CSVPGLVNFGEQFF
V: TRBV18; D: TRBD2; J: TRBJ2-1; CDR3: CASSPTGLAGVADNEQFF
V: TRBV5-1; D: .; J: TRBJ2-3; CDR3: CASSLEGLTLSTDTQYF
V: TRBV28; D: TRBD2; J: TRBJ2-2; CDR3: CASIPGGRAGGNTGELFF
V: TRBV5-1; D: TRBD2; J: TRBJ2-1; CDR3: CASSTTTSGTDEQFF
V: TRBV28; D: .; J: TRBJ2-7; CDR3: CASNRVRRQFSYEQYF
V: TRBV2; D: TRBD1; J: TRBJ2-7; CDR3: CASSPTGVGHEQYF
V: TRBV27; D: .; J: TRBJ2-2; CDR3: CASSKSGATGELFF
V: TRBV5-1; D: .; J: TRBJ2-7; CDR3: CASSEQTGYEQYF
V: TRBV15; D: TRBD2; J: TRBJ2-4; CDR3: CATSRGSGGAKNIQYF
V: TRBV5-4; D: .; J: TRBJ2-7; CDR3: CASSLSDYREQYF
V: TRBV29-1; D: .; J: TRBJ1-1; CDR3: CSVLRGTMNTEAFF
V: TRBV15; D: .; J: TRBJ1-2; CDR3: CATSRELSDGYTF
V: TRBV27; D: .; J: TRBJ2-1; CDR3: CASNGTPLRNEQFF
V: TRBV18; D: .; J: TRBJ1-4; CDR3: CASSPPGTTNEKLFF
V: TRBV6-5; D: TRBD2; J: TRBJ2-5; CDR3: CTVTSGSGETQYF
V: TRBV5-1; D: .; J: TRBJ2-3; CDR3: CASSLVPSEGMDTQYF
V: TRBV7-8; D: TRBD2; J: TRBJ2-7; CDR3: CASSLEETSGAYEQYF